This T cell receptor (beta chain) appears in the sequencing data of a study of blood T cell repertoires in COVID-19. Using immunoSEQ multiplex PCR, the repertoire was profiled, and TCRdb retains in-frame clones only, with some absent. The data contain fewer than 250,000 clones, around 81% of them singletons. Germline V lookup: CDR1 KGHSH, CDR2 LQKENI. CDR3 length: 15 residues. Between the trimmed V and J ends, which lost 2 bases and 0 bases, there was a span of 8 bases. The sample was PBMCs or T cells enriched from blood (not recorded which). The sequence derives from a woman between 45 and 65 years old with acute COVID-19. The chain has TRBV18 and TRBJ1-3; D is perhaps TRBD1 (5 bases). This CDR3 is CASSPDRISGNTIYF. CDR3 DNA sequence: TGTGCCAGCTCACCAGACAGAATCTCTGGAAACACCATATATTTT.